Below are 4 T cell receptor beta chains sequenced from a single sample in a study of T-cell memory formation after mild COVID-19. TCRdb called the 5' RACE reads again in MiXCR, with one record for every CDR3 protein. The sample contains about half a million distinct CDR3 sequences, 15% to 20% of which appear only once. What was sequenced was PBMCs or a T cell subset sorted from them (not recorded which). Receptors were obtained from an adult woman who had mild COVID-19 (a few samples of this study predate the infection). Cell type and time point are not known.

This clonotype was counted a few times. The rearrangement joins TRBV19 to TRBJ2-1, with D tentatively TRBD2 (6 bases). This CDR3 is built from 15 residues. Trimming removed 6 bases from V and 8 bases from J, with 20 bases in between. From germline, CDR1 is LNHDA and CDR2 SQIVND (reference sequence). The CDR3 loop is CASSGLRLHGDEQFF. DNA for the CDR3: TGTGCCAGTAGCGGACTACGCCTTCATGGGGATGAGCAGTTCTTC.

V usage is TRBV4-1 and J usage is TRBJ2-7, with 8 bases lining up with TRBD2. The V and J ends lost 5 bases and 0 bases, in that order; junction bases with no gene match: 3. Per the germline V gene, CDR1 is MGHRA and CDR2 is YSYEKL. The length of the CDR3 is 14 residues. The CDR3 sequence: CASSRAGASYEQYF. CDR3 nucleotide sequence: TGCGCCAGCAGCAGAGCGGGGGCCTCCTACGAGCAGTACTTC.

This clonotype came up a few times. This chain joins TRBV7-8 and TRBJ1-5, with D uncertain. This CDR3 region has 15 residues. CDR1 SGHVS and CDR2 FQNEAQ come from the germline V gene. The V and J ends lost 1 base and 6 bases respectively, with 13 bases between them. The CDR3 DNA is TGTGCCAGCAGCTTAGAGAGTTGGGCGGGTCAGCCCCAGCATTTT. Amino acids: CASSLESWAGQPQHF.

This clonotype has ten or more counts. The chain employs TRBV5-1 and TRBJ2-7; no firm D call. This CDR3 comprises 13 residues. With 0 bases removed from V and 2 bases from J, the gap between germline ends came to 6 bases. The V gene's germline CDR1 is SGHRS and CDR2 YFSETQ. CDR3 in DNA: TGCGCCAGCAGCTTGGAAAGGGCCTACGAGCAGTACTTC. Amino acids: CASSLERAYEQYF.